This TCR beta chain emerged from a study of blood T cell repertoires in COVID-19. Study at large: Samples representing acute and convalescent COVID-19 were sourced from the United States, Italy and Spain. Sources were T cells, B-cell-depleted T cells, or PBMCs; the material itself was cDNA or gDNA.

Per the study methods: Amplified reference gene primers provided the basis for estimating nucleated cell counts. Some clones are missing from TCRdb's copy, which holds only in-frame ones; the method was immunoSEQ multiplex PCR. V and J calls plus clone size are reproduced from that table; the DNA served to infer D and trimming. Of some 100,000 clones detected, around 88% appear once; the ten largest clones hold roughly 7.4%. The sequenced material came from peripheral blood. The clonotype originates from a woman in her 70s with acute or convalescent COVID-19.

The CDR3 DNA follows: TGCGCCAGCAGCTTAGCTAGCGGTCGCACAGATACGCAGTATTTT. This sequence encodes CASSLASGRTDTQYF. The chain carries TRBV5-1 and TRBJ2-3; 7 positions match TRBD2. Germline CDR1 reads SGHRS; CDR2 reads YFSETQ. The CDR3 extends over 15 amino acids. V gave up 2 bases and J gave up 1 base; unmatched junction bases: 4.